The TCR beta chain under discussion was sequenced for a study of Ad26.COV2.S vaccination and SARS-CoV-2 variants. Generated by immunoSEQ multiplex PCR, the TCRdb table keeps only in-frame clones and is missing some. This sample yields roughly 460,000 clones, of which 70% to 90% are seen a single time; more than 1.5% belongs to the top ten. This sample's treatment: 19 received Ad26.COV2.S at low or high dose, single or two shots; roughly five received placebo; per-sample allocation not given. The samples were gathered on day 63 after the first injection of vaccine or placebo. Germline assignment: CDR1 LNHNV and CDR2 YYDKDF (reference sequence). The CDR3 is 13 residues long. V dropped 8 bases and J dropped 5; count of bases not matched to a gene: 7.

The clonotype originates from a person between 18 and 59 years old who received the Ad26.COV2.S COVID-19 vaccine or a placebo. The starting material was peripheral blood, obtained in a trial of Ad26.COV2.S vaccine versus placebo. V and J are TRBV15 and TRBJ2-7; 9 bases fit TRBD2. CDR3 sequence (DNA): TGTGCCACCGGCGGGGGGGCGCAGAACGAGCAGTACTTC. The encoded protein is CATGGGAQNEQYF.